Below, 2 T cell receptor beta chains from the same sample are listed, as sequenced in a study of T cell repertoires in cytomegalovirus infection. One entry per CDR3 protein results from TCRdb running MiXCR on the reads. The sample has roughly 350,000 distinct CDR3 sequences; roughly 36% are singletons. For these TCRs, the target antigens are not known. The sample consisted of cultured PBMCs, taken from culture after CMV antigen stimulation. The receptors originated from a human donor in good health (CMV status not recorded). Some clones in this sample may be carry-over from other donors' samples.

The chain uses TRBV20-1 and TRBJ1-4; D is undetermined. This CDR3 has 12 amino acids. Trimming took 6 bases from V and 0 from J, leaving 5 bases between them. CDR1 is DFQATT, CDR2 SNEGSKA, per germline (reference sequence). The CDR3 loop is CSAKTTNEKLFF. The CDR3, as DNA: TGCAGTGCGAAAACAACTAATGAAAAACTGTTTTTT.

The CDR3 reads CSARARALNTEAFF. The DNA of the CDR3 is TGCAGTGCCCGTGCCCGTGCTCTGAACACTGAAGCTTTCTTT. The chain carries TRBV20-1 and TRBJ1-1; D ambiguous. V was cut by 6 bases and J by 0 bases, with 14 bases left in between. The CDR3 is 14 residues long. CDR1 and CDR2 from the germline V gene are DFQATT and SNEGSKA (reference sequence).